This is a list of T cell receptor beta chains from one sample in a study of blood T cells in healthy people across ages. A single record per CDR3 protein comes from TCRdb applying MiXCR to the 5' RACE reads. The data hold about 1,800,000 distinct CDR3 sequences, with roughly 27% observed a single time. The sample comprised blood. The receptors here all came from a woman in her twenties or thirties in good health. CDR3s include the opening cysteine and the closing phenylalanine or tryptophan. The order of the fields is J gene, clone size, D gene, V gene, CDR3 DNA, CDR3 protein. The D gene is left open where the match is weak. A row's size may be missing; if present it is once, few, many or a size class.

J gene: TRBJ1-4; clone size: many; D gene: NA; V gene: TRBV27; CDR3 DNA: TGTGCCAGCAGTTTAAGAGCAGCTCAAAATGAAAAACTGTTTTTT; CDR3 protein: CASSLRAAQNEKLFF
J gene: TRBJ1-2; clone size: many; D gene: NA; V gene: TRBV5-1; CDR3 DNA: TGCGCCAGCACAAAACAGGGCACCTATGGCTACACCTTC; CDR3 protein: CASTKQGTYGYTF
J gene: TRBJ1-1; clone size: NA; D gene: NA; V gene: TRBV10-2; CDR3 DNA: TGCGCCAGCAGTGATCCCATTAACACTGAAGCTTTCTTT; CDR3 protein: CASSDPINTEAFF
J gene: TRBJ2-5; clone size: NA; D gene: NA; V gene: TRBV7-2; CDR3 DNA: TGTGCCAGCAGCTATCTCGTGACAGCCTTGGTTGGAGAGACCCAGTACTTC; CDR3 protein: CASSYLVTALVGETQYF
J gene: TRBJ2-3; clone size: NA; D gene: NA; V gene: TRBV6-6; CDR3 DNA: TGTGGCAGCAGTTACACTCGCCCGGGGACAGATACGCAGTATTTT; CDR3 protein: CGSSYTRPGTDTQYF
J gene: TRBJ2-5; clone size: few; D gene: NA; V gene: TRBV5-1; CDR3 DNA: TGCGCCAGCAGCTCCAACAGACAGGTCTTGGAGACCCAGTACTTC; CDR3 protein: CASSSNRQVLETQYF
J gene: TRBJ1-4; clone size: NA; D gene: NA; V gene: TRBV14; CDR3 DNA: TGTGCCAGCAGCCGCTGGGCAACTAATGAAAAACTGTTTTTT; CDR3 protein: CASSRWATNEKLFF
J gene: TRBJ2-1; clone size: few; D gene: NA; V gene: TRBV19; CDR3 DNA: TGTGCCAGTAGTCGGCGGGTCTCCGATGAGCAGTTCTTC; CDR3 protein: CASSRRVSDEQFF
J gene: TRBJ2-7; clone size: once; D gene: NA; V gene: TRBV18; CDR3 DNA: TGTGCCAGCTCACAGGTTTCGGGTTTCACCTGCGAGCAGTACTTC; CDR3 protein: CASSQVSGFTCEQYF
J gene: TRBJ1-2; clone size: few; D gene: TRBD1; V gene: TRBV5-1; CDR3 DNA: TGCGCCAGCAGCTCACGTTCAGGGGGGAATGGCTACACCTTC; CDR3 protein: CASSSRSGGNGYTF
J gene: TRBJ1-2; clone size: few; D gene: TRBD1; V gene: TRBV20-1; CDR3 DNA: TGCAGTGTTGCGGACAGGGGAACTACGCGCCCCTCTGGCTACACCTTC; CDR3 protein: CSVADRGTTRPSGYTF
J gene: TRBJ2-1; clone size: NA; D gene: NA; V gene: TRBV28; CDR3 DNA: TGTGCCAGCATTACCCGGGGGGCAGAATCCTACAATGAGCAGTTCTTC; CDR3 protein: CASITRGAESYNEQFF
J gene: TRBJ1-2; clone size: NA; D gene: NA; V gene: TRBV12-3/TRBV12-4; CDR3 DNA: TGTGCCAGCAGTTCCTTGTTGACAGACTATGGCTACACCTTC; CDR3 protein: CASSSLLTDYGYTF
J gene: TRBJ2-5; clone size: many; D gene: TRBD2; V gene: TRBV5-1; CDR3 DNA: TGTGCCAGCAGCTTAGGACTAGGAGAGACCCAGTACTTC; CDR3 protein: CASSLGLGETQYF
J gene: TRBJ2-1; clone size: NA; D gene: NA; V gene: TRBV12-3/TRBV12-4; CDR3 DNA: TGTGCCAGCAGTAACCCCGGGAGACTCTACAATGAGCAGTTCTTC; CDR3 protein: CASSNPGRLYNEQFF
J gene: TRBJ1-1; clone size: NA; D gene: TRBD1; V gene: TRBV30; CDR3 DNA: TGTGCCTGGATCCCCCACCGGGGACAGGGGACGAACACTGAAGCTTTCTTT; CDR3 protein: CAWIPHRGQGTNTEAFF
J gene: TRBJ2-5; clone size: NA; D gene: TRBD1; V gene: TRBV10-3; CDR3 DNA: TGTGCCATCAGGGAGGACAGGGGGGTTGGGGAGCAGTACTTC; CDR3 protein: CAIREDRGVGEQYF
J gene: TRBJ1-2; clone size: NA; D gene: TRBD1; V gene: TRBV9; CDR3 DNA: TGTGCCAGCAGCCTCATAGGGGCAGGGGGTTATGGCTACACCTTC; CDR3 protein: CASSLIGAGGYGYTF
J gene: TRBJ1-5; clone size: NA; D gene: TRBD1; V gene: TRBV2; CDR3 DNA: TGTGCCAGCAGTGAAGAAAAAGGGGGCGGGGGCAATCAGCCCCAGCATTTT; CDR3 protein: CASSEEKGGGGNQPQHF
J gene: TRBJ2-1; clone size: few; D gene: NA; V gene: TRBV29-1; CDR3 DNA: TGCGCCGCCCCCGCTCCGGGGGCGGGTGAGCAGTTCTTC; CDR3 protein: CAAPAPGAGEQFF
J gene: TRBJ2-5; clone size: NA; D gene: TRBD2; V gene: TRBV7-3; CDR3 DNA: TGTGCCAGCAGCTTAAGTGCTAGCGGGGGCTTTGAGACCCAGTACTTC; CDR3 protein: CASSLSASGGFETQYF
J gene: TRBJ1-2; clone size: NA; D gene: NA; V gene: TRBV29-1; CDR3 DNA: TGCAGCGTTGTGGGAGGGACGGAGGCCGCTTATGGCTACACCTTC; CDR3 protein: CSVVGGTEAAYGYTF
J gene: TRBJ2-1; clone size: NA; D gene: NA; V gene: TRBV7-9; CDR3 DNA: TGTGCCAGCAGTGCAGAGTACCAAGAGACCCAGTTCTTC; CDR3 protein: CASSAEYQETQFF
J gene: TRBJ1-6; clone size: many; D gene: NA; V gene: TRBV14; CDR3 DNA: TGTGCCAGCAGCCAAGAGGGTTGGTCTTCACCCCTCCACTTT; CDR3 protein: CASSQEGWSSPLHF
J gene: TRBJ2-3; clone size: NA; D gene: NA; V gene: TRBV20-1; CDR3 DNA: TGCAGTGCTTTTTCAGGGGATCTGTGGACAGATACGCAGTATTTT; CDR3 protein: CSAFSGDLWTDTQYF
J gene: TRBJ1-2; clone size: many; D gene: NA; V gene: TRBV29-1; CDR3 DNA: TGCAGCGCCGTGGGGAATTGGGGCTACACCTTC; CDR3 protein: CSAVGNWGYTF
J gene: TRBJ2-3; clone size: few; D gene: TRBD2; V gene: TRBV20-1; CDR3 DNA: TGCAGTGCTAGAGATCGGTTCGGTGGAGCGGGAGGTGGAACAGATACGCAGTATTTT; CDR3 protein: CSARDRFGGAGGGTDTQYF